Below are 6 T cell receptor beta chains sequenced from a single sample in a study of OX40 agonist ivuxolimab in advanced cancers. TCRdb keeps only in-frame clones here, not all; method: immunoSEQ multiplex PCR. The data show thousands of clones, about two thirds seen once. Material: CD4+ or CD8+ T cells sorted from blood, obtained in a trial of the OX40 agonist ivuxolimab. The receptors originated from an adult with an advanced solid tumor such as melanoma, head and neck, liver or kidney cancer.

This CDR3 is CASSQGQGAGEQYF. CDR3 sequence (DNA): TGCGCCAGCAGCCAAGGCCAGGGGGCCGGGGAGCAGTACTTC. This chain links TRBV4-1 with TRBJ2-7, with 8 bases fitting TRBD1. CDR1 MGHRA and CDR2 YSYEKL come from the germline V gene. The length of the CDR3 is 14 residues. Losses at the gene ends were 1 base for V and 7 bases for J; bases not matched to a gene: 6.

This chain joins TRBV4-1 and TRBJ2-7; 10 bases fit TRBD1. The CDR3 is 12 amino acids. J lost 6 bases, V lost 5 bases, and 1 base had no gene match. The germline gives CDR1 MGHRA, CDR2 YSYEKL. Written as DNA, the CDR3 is TGCGCCAGCAGCGGGACAGGGGTCGAGCAGTACTTC. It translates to CASSGTGVEQYF.

In DNA form, the CDR3 reads TGTGCCAGCAGTGGGGGTCGTGCGGGAGAGACCCAGTACTTC. The encoded protein is CASSGGRAGETQYF. The gene calls are TRBV6-1 and TRBJ2-5; D possibly corresponds to TRBD2 (5 bases). Trimming cost V 4 bases and J 4 bases, with 13 bases left between them. The CDR3 runs 14 residues. Germline loops: CDR1 MNHNS, CDR2 SASEGT.

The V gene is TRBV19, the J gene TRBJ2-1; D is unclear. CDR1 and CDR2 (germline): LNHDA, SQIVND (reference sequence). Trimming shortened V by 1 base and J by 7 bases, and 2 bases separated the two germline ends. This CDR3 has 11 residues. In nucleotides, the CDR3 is TGTGCCAGTAGTATAGTAAATGAGCAGTTCTTC. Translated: CASSIVNEQFF.

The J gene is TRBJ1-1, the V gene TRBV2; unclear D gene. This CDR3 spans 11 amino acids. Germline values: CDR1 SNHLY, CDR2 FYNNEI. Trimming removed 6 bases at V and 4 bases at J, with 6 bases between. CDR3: CASRQSTEAFF. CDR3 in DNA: TGTGCCAGCAGACAGAGCACTGAAGCTTTCTTT.

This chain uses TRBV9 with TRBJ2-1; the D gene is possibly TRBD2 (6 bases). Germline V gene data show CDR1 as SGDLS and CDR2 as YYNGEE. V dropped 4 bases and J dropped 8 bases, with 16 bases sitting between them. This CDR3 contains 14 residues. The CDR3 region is CASSSQTSLDEQFF. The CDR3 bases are TGTGCCAGCAGCTCGCAGACTAGTTTAGATGAGCAGTTCTTC.